This TCR beta chain was sequenced during a study of Graves' ophthalmopathy and Graves' hyperthyroidism. Trimming pared 8 bases from V and 2 bases from J, leaving 7 bases between. The CDR3 has 13 residues. CDR1 and CDR2 (germline): SNHLY, FYNNEI. This clonotype showed up many times. What it binds is unknown. Study-level points and caveats: The authors also found most expanded thyroid clonotypes above 0.001 frequency in blood. Ophthalmopathy progression predictions by the model showed 72% to 80% specificity and about 71% sensitivity.

CAS ≥3, NOSPECS ≥4, moderate-to-severe activity and duration under 3 months marked donors with ophthalmopathy. Thyroid ultrasound, orbital computed tomography, TRAb, serum thyroxine and clinical symptoms formed the basis of diagnosis. TCR beta CDR3 regions were amplified from RNA transcripts. HTBI-primed first-round RT-PCR preceded second-round multiplex PCR. TCRdb recomputed calls from the multiplex PCR reads with MiXCR, one row per CDR3 protein. The repertoire holds 650,000 to 900,000 distinct CDR3 sequences, with around 40% as singletons. Material: peripheral blood. The chain has TRBV2 and TRBJ2-6; D is unresolved. The sequence was obtained from an adult man with Graves' ophthalmopathy. The CDR3 DNA sequence: TGTGCCAGCTCCGAGGCTGGGGCCAACGTCCTGACTTTC. The encoded protein is CASSEAGANVLTF.